These 26 T cell receptor beta chains originate from one sample sequenced in a study of blood T cell repertoires in COVID-19. Generated by immunoSEQ multiplex PCR, the TCRdb table keeps only in-frame clones and is missing some. The sample includes more than 95,000 clones, about 87% of them seen just once. The sequenced sample consisted of peripheral blood. Every receptor here comes from a man aged 50 or older with acute or convalescent COVID-19.

This clone was seen only once. The chain joins TRBV4-1 to TRBJ2-7; 16 nucleotides agree with TRBD2. Germline V gene data show CDR1 as MGHRA and CDR2 as YSYEKL. Unmatched junction bases numbered 8, after V lost 0 bases and J lost 9 bases. CDR3 length equals 17 residues. The chain's CDR3 is CASSQDRGTSGRAGQYF. CDR3 nucleotides: TGCGCCAGCAGCCAAGATCGCGGGACTAGCGGGAGGGCCGGGCAGTACTTC.

V and J are TRBV5-1 and TRBJ2-7, with 8 bases fitting TRBD1. The germline CDR1 and CDR2 sequences are SGHRS and YFSETQ. The CDR3 contains 16 residues. V dropped 0 bases and J dropped 1; count of bases not matched to a gene: 6. The CDR3 nucleotides read TGCGCCAGCAGCTTGGGAGGGCAGGGGGCGTCCTACGAGCAGTACTTC. This encodes CASSLGGQGASYEQYF.

The rearrangement joins TRBV5-1 to TRBJ1-2, with D possibly matching TRBD1 (6 bases). V dropped 0 bases and J dropped 6 bases, with 15 bases sitting between them. Germline V gene lookup returns CDR1 SGHRS and CDR2 YFSETQ. This CDR3 has 15 residues. CDR3 amino acids: CASSLVAGASNGYTF. The CDR3 coding sequence is TGCGCCAGCAGCTTGGTGGCAGGGGCTTCGAATGGCTACACCTTC.

The chain has TRBV6-1 and TRBJ2-6; D possibly corresponds to TRBD1 (6 bases). This CDR3 contains 16 residues. Per germline, CDR1 MNHNS and CDR2 SASEGT. The V end was cut by 4 bases, the J end by 2 bases, with 12 bases between. The CDR3 bases are TGTGCCAGCAGTGGCCAAGCAGGGGCTGGGGCCAACGTCCTGACTTTC. It encodes CASSGQAGAGANVLTF.

CDR3 nucleotide sequence: TGTGCCAGCAGTTTATCGGGAGTAGTGGAGACCCAGTACTTC. It is translated as CASSLSGVVETQYF. The chain couples TRBV27 to TRBJ2-5; a possible D gene is TRBD2 (5 bases). CDR3 length: 14 amino acids. Trimming removed 0 bases at V and 5 bases at J, with 10 bases between. Per germline, CDR1 MNHEY and CDR2 SMNVEV (reference sequence).

The gene calls are TRBV6-1 and TRBJ2-1; 9 nucleotides align to TRBD2. CDR1 is MNHNS and CDR2 is SASEGT in the germline V gene. CDR3 length equals 18 residues. V trimming: 1 base; J trimming: 7 bases; junction bases outside the gene matches: 14. For the CDR3, the DNA is TGTGCCAGCAGTGAAGTTTGGTTTCGGGCGGGAGGGAGTAATGAGCAGTTCTTC. Translation gives CASSEVWFRAGGSNEQFF.

V gene TRBV28 combines with J gene TRBJ2-1; 12 positions agree with TRBD2. V lost 5 bases, J lost 3 bases, and 2 bases stayed unmatched. The CDR3 extends over 15 amino acids. CDR1 is MDHEN and CDR2 is SYDVKM in the germline V gene. CDR3 protein: CASSRLAGDYNEQFF. The CDR3, as DNA: TGTGCCAGCAGTCGACTAGCGGGAGACTACAATGAGCAGTTCTTC.

In DNA form, the CDR3 reads TGTGCCAGCAGTGAGGGAGGGCCCGAACCGTTCTTC. It is translated as CASSEGGPEPFF. This sequence joins TRBV2 and TRBJ2-1; 7 bases are a match to TRBD2. With 3 bases clipped from V and 15 bases from J, the junction kept 8 bases outside the gene matches. Germline V gives CDR1 SNHLY, CDR2 FYNNEI. The CDR3 runs 12 residues.

The chain couples TRBV30 to TRBJ1-2, with TRBD1 matching 12 bases. Germline lookup yields CDR1 GTSNPN and CDR2 SVGIG (reference sequence). This CDR3 is built from 15 residues. After removal of 0 bases from V and 7 bases from J, the junction contained 6 bases not matched to a gene. CDR3 DNA: TGTGCCTGGAGTGTACTGGGACAGGGGGCCGGTGGCTACACCTTC. Its protein product is CAWSVLGQGAGGYTF.

The V and J genes are TRBV5-4 and TRBJ2-1; TRBD1 matches at 8 bases. This CDR3 contains 15 residues. CDR1 is SGHNT, CDR2 YYREEE, per germline (reference sequence). V shed 0 bases, J shed 4 bases, and the junction held 3 bases outside the gene matches. CDR3 nucleotides: TGTGCCAGCAGCTTGGACAGGGGGGAGTACAATGAGCAGTTCTTC. It codes for CASSLDRGEYNEQFF.

This rearrangement joins TRBV6-5 to TRBJ2-2, with D possibly being TRBD1 (6 bases). The CDR3 loop spans 12 amino acids. V was cut by 9 bases and J by 1 base, with 6 bases left in between. The V gene's germline CDR1 is MNHEY and CDR2 SVGAGI. The CDR3 DNA follows: TGTGCCAGAGGGGGGAACACCGGGGAGCTGTTTTTT. Translation: CARGGNTGELFF.

The J gene is TRBJ2-7, the V gene TRBV15; 13 bases align to TRBD2. The CDR3 extends over 16 amino acids. V shed 1 base, J shed 6 bases, and the junction held 6 bases outside the gene matches. CDR1 LNHNV and CDR2 YYDKDF come from the germline V gene (reference sequence). CDR3 amino acids: CATSRGGLAGAFEQYF. The CDR3 DNA sequence: TGTGCCACCAGCAGAGGAGGACTAGCGGGAGCTTTCGAGCAGTACTTC.

This clone was seen a handful of times. This rearrangement joins TRBV5-1 to TRBJ1-3, with 7 nucleotides matching TRBD1. With 5 bases clipped from V and 2 bases from J, the junction kept 10 bases outside the gene matches. The V gene's germline CDR1 is SGHRS and CDR2 YFSETQ. CDR3 size: 16 residues. CDR3 amino acids: CASRDTRGQTGNTIYF. In DNA, the CDR3 is TGCGCCAGCAGAGACACCAGGGGACAGACTGGAAACACCATATATTTT.

CDR3 DNA sequence: TGTGCCAGCAGCGCGGGATACGGGGAGAGGGATACGCAGTATTTT. It translates to CASSAGYGERDTQYF. This chain uses TRBV7-9 with TRBJ2-3; D possibly corresponds to TRBD2 (6 bases). This CDR3 region has 15 residues. Germline lookup yields CDR1 SEHNR and CDR2 FQNEAQ (reference sequence). Deletions cut 5 bases from V and 6 bases from J, with 18 bases between.

The chain is built from TRBV7-9 and TRBJ2-2; 9 bases are shared with TRBD1. The CDR3 sequence is 15 residues long. Trimming at V came to 3 bases and at J to 7 bases, leaving 6 bases not matched to a gene. CDR1 is SEHNR, CDR2 FQNEAQ, per germline (reference sequence). The CDR3, as DNA: TGTGCCAGCAGCTTTGGGGACAGGGAAGGCGGGGAGCTGTTTTTT. This gives the protein CASSFGDREGGELFF.

CDR3 residues: CASTIGNQPQHF. CDR3 DNA sequence: TGTGCCAGCACCATTGGCAATCAGCCCCAGCATTTT. The chain links TRBV2 to TRBJ1-5; D unresolved. This CDR3 spans 12 amino acids. The ends were cut back, 7 bases at V and 2 bases at J, with 6 bases in the middle. In germline, CDR1 is SNHLY, CDR2 FYNNEI.

The J gene is TRBJ1-1, the V gene TRBV7-9; D is uncertain. Trimming stripped 7 bases from V and 4 bases from J, with 22 bases between. From germline, CDR1 is SEHNR and CDR2 FQNEAQ (reference sequence). The CDR3 loop spans 16 amino acids. The CDR3 sequence is CASTPKREPKGTEAFF. The CDR3 DNA is TGTGCCAGCACCCCAAAGAGGGAGCCCAAAGGCACTGAAGCTTTCTTT. Using reference TRBV7-9 and TRBJ1-1 for the parts outside the CDR3, the full variable domain is DTGVSQNPRHKITKRGQNVTFRCDPISEHNRLYWYRQTLGQGPEFLTYFQNEAQLEKSRLLSDRFSAERPKGSFSTLEIQRTEQGDSAMYLCASTPKREPKGTEAFFGQGTRLTVV.

This chain connects TRBV14 to TRBJ2-4, with 15 nucleotides matching TRBD2. After removal of 4 bases from V and 7 bases from J, the junction contained 8 bases not matched to a gene. The CDR3 covers 17 residues. Germline V gene data show CDR1 as SGHDN and CDR2 as FVKESK. The CDR3 protein is CASSPKGLAGGANIQYF. For the CDR3, the DNA is TGTGCCAGCAGCCCCAAGGGACTAGCGGGAGGCGCGAACATTCAGTACTTC.

By share of the sample, this clone is medium-sized. This chain uses TRBV12-3 or TRBV12-4 with TRBJ2-3; possible D gene TRBD2, 5 bases. V was trimmed by 5 bases and J by 4 bases, leaving 10 bases between them. The CDR3 length is 13 residues. The CDR3 sequence: CASSVRESDTQYF. The CDR3 coding sequence is TGTGCCAGCAGTGTGAGGGAGTCAGATACGCAGTATTTT.

The rearrangement links TRBV14 to TRBJ2-1, with a possible D match to TRBD1 (6 bases). Germline lookup yields CDR1 SGHDN and CDR2 FVKESK. The CDR3 consists of 14 residues. V was trimmed by 4 bases and J by 3 bases, leaving 10 bases between them. The CDR3 bases are TGTGCCAGCAGCCGCCGGGACAACTACAATGAGCAGTTCTTC. Translation gives CASSRRDNYNEQFF.

This sequence joins TRBV29-1 and TRBJ2-1; 7 bases agree with TRBD1. The CDR3 has 14 amino acids. The ends lost 6 bases at V and 0 bases at J; junction bases unmatched: 5. Germline CDR1 reads SQVTM; CDR2 reads ANQGSEA. Here the CDR3 DNA reads TGCAGCGTCAAGGGACAGAGCTCCTACAATGAGCAGTTCTTC. It yields the protein CSVKGQSSYNEQFF.

The table lists this clone with a few counts. The rearrangement uses TRBV19 and TRBJ2-7; 12 bases are shared with TRBD2. The CDR3 runs to 15 residues. Germline lookup yields CDR1 LNHDA and CDR2 SQIVND (reference sequence). V gave up 6 bases and J gave up 3 bases; unmatched junction bases: 6. For the CDR3, the DNA is TGTGCCAGTAGGCCACTAGCGGGAGGATTCTACGAGCAGTACTTC. Translation: CASRPLAGGFYEQYF.

The V and J genes are TRBV6-5 and TRBJ1-4, with 9 bases fitting TRBD1. Germline lookup yields CDR1 MNHEY and CDR2 SVGAGI. This CDR3 has 14 amino acids. Trimming took 6 bases from V and 8 from J; bases not matched to a gene: 7. DNA for the CDR3: TGTGCCAGCAGCGGACAGGGGTGGGAAGAAAAACTGTTTTTT. This translates into CASSGQGWEEKLFF.

The chain links TRBV6-5 to TRBJ2-3, with TRBD2 matching 11 bases. The V and J ends lost 6 bases and 7 bases, in that order; junction bases with no gene match: 9. The germline CDR1 and CDR2 sequences are MNHEY and SVGAGI. CDR3 length: 15 residues. CDR3 nucleotides: TGTGCCAGCAGCCTCATAGCGGGAGGGCCGAATACGCAGTATTTT. It translates to CASSLIAGGPNTQYF.

The chain uses TRBV5-3 and TRBJ2-1, with D possibly being TRBD2 (6 bases). TRBV5-3 is an ORF, and what it does is uncertain. The V and J ends lost 0 bases and 4 bases respectively, with 11 bases between them. The CDR3 covers 15 residues. CDR3 nucleotide sequence: TGTGCCAGAAGCTTGGGAGACGGGACTTACAATGAGCAGTTCTTC. Its protein product is CARSLGDGTYNEQFF.

V and J are TRBV19 and TRBJ2-2, with D possibly TRBD1 on 5 matching bases. Trimming removed 9 bases at V and 5 bases at J, with 13 bases between. Germline V gene lookup returns CDR1 LNHDA and CDR2 SQIVND (reference sequence). The length of the CDR3 is 13 residues. The DNA of the CDR3 is TGTGCCAGCCGATGGGGCGCTACCGGGGAGCTGTTTTTT. Amino acids: CASRWGATGELFF.